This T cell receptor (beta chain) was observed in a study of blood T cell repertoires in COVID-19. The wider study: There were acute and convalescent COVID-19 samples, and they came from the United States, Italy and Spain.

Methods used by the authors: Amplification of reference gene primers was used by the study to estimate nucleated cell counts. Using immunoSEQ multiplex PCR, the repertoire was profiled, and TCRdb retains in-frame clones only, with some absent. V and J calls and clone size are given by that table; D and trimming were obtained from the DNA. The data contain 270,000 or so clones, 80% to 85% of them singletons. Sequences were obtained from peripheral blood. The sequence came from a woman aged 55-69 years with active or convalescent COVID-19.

In DNA form, the CDR3 reads TGTGCCAGCAGCGGGCCCCTGATCTCCGGGGATGGTGTAGATACGCAGTATTTT. This translates into CASSGPLISGDGVDTQYF. This rearrangement joins TRBV13 to TRBJ2-3; tentative D call: TRBD2 (5 bases). This CDR3 comprises 18 residues. Trimming stripped 5 bases from V and 5 bases from J, with 26 bases between. CDR1 PRHDT and CDR2 FYEKMQ come from the germline V gene (reference sequence).